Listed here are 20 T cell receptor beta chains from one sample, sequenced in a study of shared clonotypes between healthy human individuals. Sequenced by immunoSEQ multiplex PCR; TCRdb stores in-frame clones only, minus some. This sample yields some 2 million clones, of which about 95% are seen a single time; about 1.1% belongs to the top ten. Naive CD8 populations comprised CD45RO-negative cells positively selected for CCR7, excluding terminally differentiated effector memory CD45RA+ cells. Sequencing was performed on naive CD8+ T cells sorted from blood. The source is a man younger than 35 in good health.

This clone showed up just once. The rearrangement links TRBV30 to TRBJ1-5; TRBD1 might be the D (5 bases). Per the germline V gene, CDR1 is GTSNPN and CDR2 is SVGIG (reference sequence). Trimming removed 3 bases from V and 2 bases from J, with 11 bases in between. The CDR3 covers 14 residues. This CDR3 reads CAWRDIEGNQPQHF. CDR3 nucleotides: TGTGCCTGGAGGGACATAGAAGGCAATCAGCCCCAGCATTTT.

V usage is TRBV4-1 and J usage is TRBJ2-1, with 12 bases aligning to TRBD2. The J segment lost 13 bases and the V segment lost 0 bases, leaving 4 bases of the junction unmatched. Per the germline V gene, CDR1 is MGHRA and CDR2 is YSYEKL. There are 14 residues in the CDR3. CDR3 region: CASSQDLAGGHQFF. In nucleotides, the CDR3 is TGCGCCAGCAGCCAAGACCTAGCGGGAGGGCACCAGTTCTTC.

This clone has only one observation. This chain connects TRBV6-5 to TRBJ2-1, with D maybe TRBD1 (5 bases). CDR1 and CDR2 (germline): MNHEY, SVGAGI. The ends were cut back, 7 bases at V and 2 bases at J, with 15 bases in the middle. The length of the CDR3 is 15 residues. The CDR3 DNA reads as TGTGCCAGCAATCCCGCTTCAGGGCCCTACAATGAGCAGTTCTTC. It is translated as CASNPASGPYNEQFF.

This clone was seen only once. This chain's CDR3 is CASSHPGQIYEQYF. The CDR3 DNA follows: TGTGCCAGCAGCCACCCGGGACAGATCTACGAGCAGTACTTC. This chain uses TRBV4-2 with TRBJ2-7, with TRBD1 matching 7 bases. The CDR3 totals 14 residues. From germline, CDR1 is LGHNA and CDR2 YNFKEQ. V lost 3 bases and J lost 3; bases outside the gene matches: 5.

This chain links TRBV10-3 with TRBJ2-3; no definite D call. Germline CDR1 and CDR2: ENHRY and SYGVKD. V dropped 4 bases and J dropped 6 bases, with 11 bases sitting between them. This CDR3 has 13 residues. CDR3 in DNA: TGTGCCATCAGTGGTGTGCTACTTGATACGCAGTATTTT. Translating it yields CAISGVLLDTQYF.

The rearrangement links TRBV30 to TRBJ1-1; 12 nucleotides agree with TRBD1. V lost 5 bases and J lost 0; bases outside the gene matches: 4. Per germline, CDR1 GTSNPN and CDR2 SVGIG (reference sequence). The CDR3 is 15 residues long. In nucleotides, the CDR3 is TGTGCCTGGGCTGGGACAGGGGGCATGAACACTGAAGCTTTCTTT. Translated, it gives CAWAGTGGMNTEAFF.

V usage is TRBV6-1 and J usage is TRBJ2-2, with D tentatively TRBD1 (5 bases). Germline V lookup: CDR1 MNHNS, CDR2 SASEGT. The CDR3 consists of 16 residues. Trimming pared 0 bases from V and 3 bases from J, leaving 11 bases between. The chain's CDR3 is CASSEADLGDTGELFF. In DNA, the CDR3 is TGTGCCAGCAGTGAAGCAGACTTAGGGGACACCGGGGAGCTGTTTTTT.

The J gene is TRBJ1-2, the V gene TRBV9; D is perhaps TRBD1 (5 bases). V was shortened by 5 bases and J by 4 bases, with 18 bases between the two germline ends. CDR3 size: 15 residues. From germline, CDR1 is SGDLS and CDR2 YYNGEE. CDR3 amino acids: CASSAHRDGGYGYTF. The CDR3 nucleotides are TGTGCCAGCAGTGCACACCGGGACGGTGGCTATGGCTACACCTTC. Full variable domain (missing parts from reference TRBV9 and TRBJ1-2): DSGVTQTPKHLITATGQRVTLRCSPRSGDLSVYWYQQSLDQGLQFLIQYYNGEERAKGNILERFSAQQFPDLHSELNLSSLELGDSALYFCASSAHRDGGYGYTFGSGTRLTVV.

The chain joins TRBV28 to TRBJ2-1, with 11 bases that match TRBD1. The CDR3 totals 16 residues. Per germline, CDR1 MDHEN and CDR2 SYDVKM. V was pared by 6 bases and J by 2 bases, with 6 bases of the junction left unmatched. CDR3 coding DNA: TGTGCCAGCAGCCAGGGACAGGGGGGAACCTACAATGAGCAGTTCTTC. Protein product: CASSQGQGGTYNEQFF.

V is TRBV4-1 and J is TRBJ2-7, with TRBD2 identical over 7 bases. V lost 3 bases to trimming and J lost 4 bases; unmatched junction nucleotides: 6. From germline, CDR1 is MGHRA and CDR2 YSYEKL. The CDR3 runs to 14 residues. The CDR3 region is CASSQIGGDYEQYF. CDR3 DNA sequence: TGCGCCAGCAGCCAGATTGGGGGGGATTACGAGCAGTACTTC.

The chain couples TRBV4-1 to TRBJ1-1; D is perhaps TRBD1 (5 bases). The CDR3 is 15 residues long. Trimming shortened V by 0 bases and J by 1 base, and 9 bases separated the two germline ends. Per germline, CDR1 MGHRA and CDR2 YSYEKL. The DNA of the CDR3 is TGCGCCAGCAGCCAAGATCTAGGACAGAACACTGAAGCTTTCTTT. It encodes CASSQDLGQNTEAFF.

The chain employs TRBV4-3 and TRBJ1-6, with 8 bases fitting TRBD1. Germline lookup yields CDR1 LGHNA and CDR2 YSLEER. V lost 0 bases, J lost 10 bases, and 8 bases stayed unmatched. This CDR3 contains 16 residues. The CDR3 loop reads CASSQDLQGAKSPLHF. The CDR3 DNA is TGCGCCAGCAGCCAAGATCTCCAGGGGGCAAAATCACCCCTCCACTTT.

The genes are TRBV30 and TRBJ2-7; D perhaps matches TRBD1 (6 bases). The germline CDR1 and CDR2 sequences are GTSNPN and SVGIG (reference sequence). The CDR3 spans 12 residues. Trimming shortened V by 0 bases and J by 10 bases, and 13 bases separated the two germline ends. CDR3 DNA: TGTGCCTGGAGTGTACTGAGACAGGACCAGTACTTC. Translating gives CAWSVLRQDQYF.

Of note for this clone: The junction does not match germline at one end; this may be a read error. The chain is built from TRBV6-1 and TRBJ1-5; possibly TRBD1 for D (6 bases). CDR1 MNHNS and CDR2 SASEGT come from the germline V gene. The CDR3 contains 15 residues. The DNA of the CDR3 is TGTGCCAGCAGCGAAGCTGTAGGGGGACGTCAGCCCCAGCATTTT. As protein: CASSEAVGGRQPQHF.

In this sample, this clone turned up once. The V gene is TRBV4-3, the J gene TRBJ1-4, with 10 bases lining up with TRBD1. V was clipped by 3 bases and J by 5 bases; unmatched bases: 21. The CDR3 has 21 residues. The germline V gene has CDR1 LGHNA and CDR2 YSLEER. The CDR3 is CASSHHKSDRGQGVENEKLFF. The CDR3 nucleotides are TGCGCCAGCAGCCACCACAAATCAGACAGGGGGCAAGGAGTAGAAAATGAAAAACTGTTTTTT.

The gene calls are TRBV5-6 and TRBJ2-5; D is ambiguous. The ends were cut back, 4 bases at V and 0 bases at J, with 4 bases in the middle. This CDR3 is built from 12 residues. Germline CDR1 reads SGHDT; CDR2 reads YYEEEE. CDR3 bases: TGTGCCAGCAGCCGGTACCAAGAGACCCAGTACTTC. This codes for CASSRYQETQYF.

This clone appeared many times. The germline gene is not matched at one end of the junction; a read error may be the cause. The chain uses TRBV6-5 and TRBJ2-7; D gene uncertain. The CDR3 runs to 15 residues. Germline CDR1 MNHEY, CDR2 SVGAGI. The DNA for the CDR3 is TGTGCCAGCAGTGACTCCGCCTGGACCTCCTACGAGCAGTACTTC. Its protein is CASSDSAWTSYEQYF.

The CDR3 DNA follows: TGTGCCAGCCGAGCGGGAGGGCAGGATACGCAGTATTTT. Amino acids: CASRAGGQDTQYF. This rearrangement joins TRBV27 to TRBJ2-3; TRBD2 matches at 10 bases. The ends lost 8 bases at V and 6 bases at J; junction bases unmatched: 5. The germline CDR1 and CDR2 sequences are MNHEY and SMNVEV (reference sequence). CDR3 length: 13 amino acids.

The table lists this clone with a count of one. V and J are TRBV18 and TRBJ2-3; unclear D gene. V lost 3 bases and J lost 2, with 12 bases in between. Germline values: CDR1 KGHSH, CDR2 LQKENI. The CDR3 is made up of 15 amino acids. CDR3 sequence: CASSPGSLATDTQYF. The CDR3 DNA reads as TGTGCCAGCTCACCGGGGTCGCTTGCCACAGATACGCAGTATTTT.

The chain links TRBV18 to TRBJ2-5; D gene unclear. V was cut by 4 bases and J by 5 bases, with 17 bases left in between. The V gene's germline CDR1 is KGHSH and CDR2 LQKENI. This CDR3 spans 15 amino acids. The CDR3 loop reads CASSHTPDLEETQYF. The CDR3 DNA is TGTGCCAGCTCACACACCCCCGACCTAGAGGAGACCCAGTACTTC.